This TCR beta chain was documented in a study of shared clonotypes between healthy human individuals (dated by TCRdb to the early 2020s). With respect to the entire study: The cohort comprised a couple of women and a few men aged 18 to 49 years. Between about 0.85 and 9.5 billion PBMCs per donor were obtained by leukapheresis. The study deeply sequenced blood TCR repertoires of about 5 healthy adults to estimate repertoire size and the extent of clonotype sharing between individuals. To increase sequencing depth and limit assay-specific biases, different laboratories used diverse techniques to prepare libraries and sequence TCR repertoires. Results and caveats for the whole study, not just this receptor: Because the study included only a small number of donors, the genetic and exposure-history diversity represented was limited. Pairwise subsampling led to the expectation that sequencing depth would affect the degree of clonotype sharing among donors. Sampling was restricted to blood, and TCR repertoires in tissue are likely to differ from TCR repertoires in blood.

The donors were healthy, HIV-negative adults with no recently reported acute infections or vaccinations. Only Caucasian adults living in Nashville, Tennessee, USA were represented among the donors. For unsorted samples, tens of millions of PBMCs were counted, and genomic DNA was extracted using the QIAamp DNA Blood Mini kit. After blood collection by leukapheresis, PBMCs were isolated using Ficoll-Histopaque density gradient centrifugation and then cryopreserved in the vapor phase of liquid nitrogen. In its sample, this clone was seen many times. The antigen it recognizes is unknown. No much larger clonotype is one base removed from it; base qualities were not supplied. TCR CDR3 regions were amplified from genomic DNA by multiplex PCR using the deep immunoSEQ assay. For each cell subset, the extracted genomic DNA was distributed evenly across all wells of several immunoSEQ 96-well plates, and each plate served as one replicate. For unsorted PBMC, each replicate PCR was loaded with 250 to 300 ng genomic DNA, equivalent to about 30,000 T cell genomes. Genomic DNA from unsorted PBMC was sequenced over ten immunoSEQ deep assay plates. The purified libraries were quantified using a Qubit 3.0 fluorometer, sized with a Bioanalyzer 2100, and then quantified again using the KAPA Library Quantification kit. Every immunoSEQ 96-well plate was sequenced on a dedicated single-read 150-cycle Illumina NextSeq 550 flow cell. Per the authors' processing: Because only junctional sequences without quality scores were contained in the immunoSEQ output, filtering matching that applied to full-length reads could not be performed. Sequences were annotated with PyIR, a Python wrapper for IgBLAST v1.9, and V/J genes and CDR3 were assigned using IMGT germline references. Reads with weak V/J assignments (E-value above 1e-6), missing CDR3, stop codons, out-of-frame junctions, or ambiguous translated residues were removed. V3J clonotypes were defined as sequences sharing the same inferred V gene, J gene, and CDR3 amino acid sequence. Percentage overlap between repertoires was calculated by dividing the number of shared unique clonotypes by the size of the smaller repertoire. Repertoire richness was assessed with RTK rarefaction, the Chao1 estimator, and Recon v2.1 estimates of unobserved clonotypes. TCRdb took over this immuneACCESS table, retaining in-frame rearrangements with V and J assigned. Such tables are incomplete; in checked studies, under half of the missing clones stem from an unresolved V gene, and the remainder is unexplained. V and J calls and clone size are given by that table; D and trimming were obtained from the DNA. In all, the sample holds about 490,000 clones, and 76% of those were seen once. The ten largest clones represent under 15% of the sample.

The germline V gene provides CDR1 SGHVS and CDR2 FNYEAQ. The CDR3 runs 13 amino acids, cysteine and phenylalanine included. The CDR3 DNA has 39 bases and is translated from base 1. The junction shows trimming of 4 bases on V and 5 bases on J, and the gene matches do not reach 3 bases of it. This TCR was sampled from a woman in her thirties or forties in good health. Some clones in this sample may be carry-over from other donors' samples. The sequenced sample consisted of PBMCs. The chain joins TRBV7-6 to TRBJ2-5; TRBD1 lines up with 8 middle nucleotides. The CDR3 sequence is CASSSDRAETQYF. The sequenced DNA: TGTGCCAGCAGCTCGGACAGGGCGGAGACCCAGTACTTC.